This T cell receptor (beta chain) emerged from a study of T cell responses to AZD1222 COVID-19 vaccine (dated by TCRdb to about 2021). Looking at the study overall: A total of 233 trial participants underwent TCR sequencing, of whom about 200 had received two doses of AZD1222 and approximately 26 had received two doses of the MenACWY control vaccine. Trial participants were enrolled by age into subgroups of 18-55, 56-69 and 70-plus years, and roughly 150, 30 and 60 TCR-sequenced participants, respectively, were included in these subgroups.

In the paper's terms, the time point label means: about 28 days (+/-7) after the second vaccine dose. AZD1222 recipients given second doses at about 4 weeks or at about 12 weeks were pooled, since spike-specific TCR depth and breadth were not found to differ between the two schedules. The vaccinee samples were drawn from two UK trials, COV001 and COV002, one of which was a single-blind randomized controlled phase 2/3 trial testing AZD1222 (ChAdOx1 nCoV-19) in healthy adults. For TCRbeta chain sequencing, PBMC samples from trial participants were taken at day 0 and at day 28 after the second dose. General findings and caveats noted by the study authors: Nearly half of unique spike-specific TCRs reportedly recognized epitopes outside regions mutated in the B.1.351 and B.1.1.7 variants. Participants were mostly white British, with more females than males. The authors suggested clonal diversity may have been underestimated. The 56-69-year group was small, and its depth increase did not reach significance, likely because of low power. No day 14 peak-response samples were available, so repertoires were characterized only after the peak T cell response. A significant rise in spike-specific TCR breadth and depth was observed after two AZD1222 doses relative to day 0 and relative to MenACWY recipients. Conclusions about previously exposed vaccinees were limited because only a handful of AZD1222 recipients were SARS-CoV-2 seropositive at baseline. CD4 TCRs associated with the vaccine covered the entire spike protein, and the dominant responses were in regions 160-218 and 743-854.

The CDR3 measures 18 amino acids from cysteine to phenylalanine. Only the CDR3 DNA is retained, 54 bases long and in frame from the first base. CDR1 and CDR2, per the germline V gene, are SGHTA and FQGNSA. The junction carries 20 bases between V and J, which are trimmed by 4 bases and 0 bases respectively. The CDR3 regions of human TCRbeta chains were analyzed by immunosequencing. Turning to the authors' computational methods: Repertoire TCRs were matched against a reference library of SARS-CoV-2-specific TCRs generated with the MIRA antigen-specificity platform. Breadth was defined as the fraction of unique TCRs that were SARS-CoV-2-associated. Depth was defined as the fraction of total T cells that were SARS-CoV-2-associated. Using the MIRA data, each spike-specific TCR was assigned both to the spike region to which the TCR was reactive and to a CD4 or CD8 class. Log10-transformed breadth and depth values were compared by one-way ANOVA with Sidak's multiple comparisons tests. TCRdb mirrors the immuneACCESS table, restricted to in-frame sequences. Some clones are absent from its copies; in checked studies, under half trace to an unresolved V gene, and the reason for the others is unknown. V and J calls and clone size are copied from that table; D and trimming were computed from the DNA. For this sample there are 150,000 to 200,000 clones; around 94% appear just once. Together, the top ten hold approximately 4.8% of the sample.

To note about this clone: Its target antigen remains unknown. No quality values exist for individual bases; no much larger clone is one base distant.

This sequence was found in an adult who received the AZD1222 COVID-19 vaccine. Sequences were derived from peripheral blood, sampled 28 days after the second AZD1222 dose. The V and J genes are TRBV7-2 and TRBJ2-3, with no confidently assigned D gene. The CDR3 protein is CASSWRPWTGTSTDTQYF. The sequenced DNA is TGTGCCAGCAGCTGGCGCCCTTGGACCGGAACGAGCACAGATACGCAGTATTTT.